This T cell receptor (beta chain) was retrieved from a study of CD8 T cells in Susac syndrome. CDR3 size: 16 residues. The V and J ends lost 6 bases and 7 bases respectively, with 22 bases between them. Looked up from germline, CDR1 is MNHEY and CDR2 is SVGEGT. A quantity of roughly 0.5 to 1 ug RNA underwent reverse transcription using random hexamers. Using its own MiXCR run on the immunoSEQ multiplex PCR reads, TCRdb lists one record per CDR3 protein. This table has approximately 130,000 distinct CDR3 sequences, 85% to 95% appearing once. This clonotype occurred once. The receptor comes from a human donor in good health. The chain links TRBV6-2 or TRBV6-3 to TRBJ1-5, with D maybe TRBD1 (6 bases). The sample taken for sequencing was CD4+ T cells from PBMCs. The CDR3 region has the DNA TGTGCCAGCAGAGAAGTGGGCAGGGGAGGCGGGCAGCCCCAGCATTTT. Its protein is CASREVGRGGGQPQHF.